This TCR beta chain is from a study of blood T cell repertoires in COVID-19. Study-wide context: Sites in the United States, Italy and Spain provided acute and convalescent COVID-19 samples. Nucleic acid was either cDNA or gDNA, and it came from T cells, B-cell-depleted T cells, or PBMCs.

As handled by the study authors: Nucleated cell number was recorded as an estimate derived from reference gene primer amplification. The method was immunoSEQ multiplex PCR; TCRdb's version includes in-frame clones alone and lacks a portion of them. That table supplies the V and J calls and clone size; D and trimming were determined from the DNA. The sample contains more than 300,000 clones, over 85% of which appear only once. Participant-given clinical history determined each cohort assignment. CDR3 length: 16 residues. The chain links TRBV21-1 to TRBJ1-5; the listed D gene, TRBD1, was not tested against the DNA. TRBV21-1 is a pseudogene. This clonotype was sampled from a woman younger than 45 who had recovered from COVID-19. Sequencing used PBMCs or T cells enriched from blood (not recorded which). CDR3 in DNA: TGTGCCAGCAGCAAGAGCGGACAGGGGCGCAATCAGCCCCAGCATTTT. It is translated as CASSKSGQGRNQPQHF.